The entry that follows covers one T cell receptor beta chain sequence. The sample comes from a study of blood T cell repertoires in COVID-19. On the study more broadly: The samples span acute and convalescent COVID-19 from the United States, Italy and Spain.

Sequencing was performed with immunoSEQ multiplex PCR; in TCRdb, only in-frame clones are kept and a portion is missing. In the table there are just over 650,000 clones, 80% to 90% of which are singletons. CDR1 and CDR2 from the germline V gene are MGHDK and SYGVNS. This CDR3 is built from 16 residues. Trimming left V 0 bases short and J 0 bases short, with 9 bases between. The sequenced sample was peripheral blood. This receptor was identified in a woman aged 18-29 years with acute or convalescent COVID-19. V usage is TRBV25-1 and J usage is TRBJ2-1, with TRBD2 as a possible D gene (6 bases). CDR3 region: CASSEYRGSSYNEQFF. The CDR3 DNA is TGTGCCAGCAGTGAATACCGGGGGAGCTCCTACAATGAGCAGTTCTTC.